Listed below are T cell receptor beta chains from one sample, sequenced in a study of CD8 T cells in Susac syndrome. TCRdb passed the immunoSEQ multiplex PCR reads through MiXCR, listing each CDR3 protein once. Of a few hundred thousand distinct CDR3 sequences in the sample, around 95% were seen once. The sample consisted of CD4+ T cells from PBMCs. The receptors come from a human donor with multiple sclerosis. The CDR3 runs from the conserved cysteine through the conserved F or W. A D gene is named only where the DNA matches it firmly. Rows give clone size only sometimes, using once, few, many, or a class for an expanded clone.

clone_size,v_call,j_call,d_call,cdr3_aa,cdr3_nt
.,TRBV25-1,TRBJ2-1,.,CASSETSGIGQSYNEQFF,TGTGCCAGCAGTGAAACATCAGGGATAGGACAGTCCTACAATGAGCAGTTCTTC
.,TRBV20-1,TRBJ1-4,.,CSARDQGRDNEKLFF,TGCAGTGCTAGAGATCAGGGAAGGGATAATGAAAAACTGTTTTTT
.,TRBV6-1,TRBJ2-1,TRBD2,CASSKGLAGGPSYNEQFF,TGTGCCAGCAGTAAAGGACTAGCGGGAGGGCCTAGCTACAATGAGCAGTTCTTC
.,TRBV20-1,TRBJ2-7,.,CSARDLPPYEQYF,TGCAGTGCTAGAGACCTTCCCCCCTACGAGCAGTACTTC
.,TRBV12-3/TRBV12-4,TRBJ2-2,TRBD1,CASSLRTGANTGELFF,TGTGCCAGCAGTTTGCGGACAGGGGCGAACACCGGGGAGCTGTTTTTT
.,TRBV7-2,TRBJ2-7,.,CASSSQGGSHEQYF,TGTGCCAGCAGCTCGCAGGGTGGTAGCCACGAGCAGTACTTC
once,TRBV7-3,TRBJ2-1,.,CASSRRGAVGEQFF,TGTGCCAGCAGCCGACGGGGGGCGGTCGGGGAGCAGTTCTTC
once,TRBV20-1,TRBJ2-1,TRBD2,CSASIPAGAYNEQFF,TGCAGTGCGTCGATCCCAGCGGGAGCCTACAATGAGCAGTTCTTC
.,TRBV6-5,TRBJ2-1,.,CASRSGPSVGEQFF,TGTGCCAGCAGATCGGGACCTAGCGTGGGTGAGCAGTTCTTC
.,TRBV12-3/TRBV12-4,TRBJ2-4,.,CASSLDSGLIQYF,TGTGCCAGCAGTTTAGATAGCGGCCTCATTCAGTACTTC
.,TRBV2,TRBJ2-1,TRBD2,CASSAGLAVSYNEQFF,TGTGCCAGCAGTGCGGGACTAGCGGTTTCCTACAATGAGCAGTTCTTC
.,TRBV7-9,TRBJ2-1,.,CASSLHQALVGEQFF,TGTGCCAGCAGCTTACACCAGGCCCTGGTAGGTGAGCAGTTCTTC
.,TRBV5-4,TRBJ2-7,.,CASSTSGTRVVYF,TGTGCCAGCAGCACCTCCGGGACCCGCGTCGTGTACTTC
.,TRBV27,TRBJ2-5,TRBD2,CASSPLQLARKETQYF,TGTGCCAGCAGTCCGCTACAACTAGCGAGAAAAGAGACCCAGTACTTC
.,TRBV20-1,TRBJ1-2,.,CSARDPGPMMDGYTF,TGCAGTGCTAGAGATCCCGGGCCCATGATGGATGGCTACACCTTC
once,TRBV7-9,TRBJ1-1,TRBD1,CASSPPGQVNTEAFF,TGTGCCAGCAGCCCGCCGGGACAGGTGAACACTGAAGCTTTCTTT
.,TRBV6-6,TRBJ1-1,.,CASSFGRGLAFF,TGTGCCAGCAGCTTCGGGAGGGGCCTAGCTTTCTTT
.,TRBV30,TRBJ2-6,TRBD1,CAWGGHRGWGANVLTF,TGTGCCTGGGGTGGACACAGGGGATGGGGGGCCAACGTCCTGACTTTC
.,TRBV5-4,TRBJ2-1,.,CASSLPGLTRGEQFF,TGTGCCAGCAGCCTACCTGGACTCACGAGGGGTGAGCAGTTCTTC
.,TRBV12-3/TRBV12-4,TRBJ2-5,.,CASSPPGAHWQVQYF,TGTGCCAGCAGTCCTCCTGGAGCCCATTGGCAGGTCCAGTACTTC
.,TRBV7-9,TRBJ1-2,TRBD1,CASSRTGPQGNYGYTF,TGTGCCAGCAGCCGGACAGGCCCTCAGGGAAACTATGGCTACACCTTC
.,TRBV20-1,TRBJ2-1,.,CSARRLGLSNEQFF,TGCAGTGCTAGGAGGTTAGGGTTGAGCAATGAGCAGTTCTTC
.,TRBV28,TRBJ1-5,TRBD1,CASSPQQGKDQPQHF,TGTGCCAGCAGTCCCCAACAGGGGAAGGATCAGCCCCAGCATTTT
.,TRBV12-3/TRBV12-4,TRBJ2-5,.,CASSFGVETQYF,TGTGCCAGCAGTTTTGGGGTTGAGACCCAGTACTTC
.,TRBV15,TRBJ1-2,.,CATSRDQPTDGKSYTF,TGTGCCACCAGCAGAGATCAACCGACCGACGGCAAGAGCTACACCTTC
.,TRBV6-5,TRBJ2-5,.,CASSYGGFQETQYF,TGTGCCAGCAGTTACGGGGGATTTCAAGAGACCCAGTACTTC
once,TRBV5-4,TRBJ2-7,TRBD1,CASSLGSTGSREQYF,TGTGCCAGCAGCTTGGGTTCGACAGGGTCCCGCGAGCAGTACTTC
.,TRBV20-1,TRBJ1-1,.,CSAQMPAGTTEAFF,TGCAGTGCACAAATGCCCGCAGGGACCACTGAAGCTTTCTTT
.,TRBV14,TRBJ2-7,.,CASSQDFSAYEQYF,TGTGCCAGCAGCCAAGATTTCTCGGCCTACGAGCAGTACTTC
.,TRBV20-1,TRBJ2-7,.,CSARAGSLLIEQYF,TGCAGTGCTAGAGCGGGCTCCCTGCTGATCGAGCAGTACTTC
.,TRBV29-1,TRBJ2-7,TRBD2,CSVGPLGLAGTYEQYF,TGCAGCGTTGGACCCCTAGGGCTAGCGGGGACCTACGAGCAGTACTTC
.,TRBV20-1,TRBJ2-7,.,CSARGTYEQYF,TGCAGTGCTAGAGGTACCTACGAGCAGTACTTC
.,TRBV7-3,TRBJ2-1,TRBD2,CASRLAGGANEQFF,TGTGCCAGCAGACTAGCGGGAGGCGCCAATGAGCAGTTCTTC
.,TRBV7-6,TRBJ2-7,.,CASSLGGPRGLYEQYF,TGTGCCAGCAGCTTAGGGGGGCCGAGAGGGCTCTACGAGCAGTACTTC
.,TRBV20-1,TRBJ2-7,TRBD1,CSADRAPSEQYF,TGCAGTGCTGACAGGGCGCCTAGCGAGCAGTACTTC
.,TRBV15,TRBJ2-2,TRBD1,CATSGRQGQAGELFF,TGTGCCACCAGCGGACGACAGGGTCAAGCCGGGGAGCTGTTTTTT
.,TRBV20-1,TRBJ2-3,TRBD2,CSAIAGGPGDTQYF,TGCAGTGCAATAGCGGGGGGGCCTGGAGATACGCAGTATTTT
once,TRBV20-1,TRBJ1-2,.,CSARVHSDYGYTF,TGCAGTGCTAGGGTCCACAGCGACTATGGCTACACCTTC
.,TRBV12-5,TRBJ1-5,TRBD1,CASGMDRGLGNQPQHF,TGTGCTAGTGGCATGGACAGGGGGCTTGGCAATCAGCCCCAGCATTTT
.,TRBV29-1,TRBJ2-3,.,CSVVRDQNTDTQYF,TGCAGCGTTGTCCGGGACCAAAACACAGATACGCAGTATTTT
.,TRBV29-1,TRBJ2-7,TRBD2,CSAGLGYEQYF,TGCAGCGCGGGACTAGGATACGAGCAGTACTTC
few,TRBV7-9,TRBJ1-1,.,CASSLVPGNTEAFF,TGTGCCAGCAGCTTAGTCCCGGGGAACACTGAAGCTTTCTTT
.,TRBV29-1,TRBJ2-7,TRBD1,CSAWTGFSYEQYF,TGCAGCGCTTGGACAGGCTTCTCCTACGAGCAGTACTTC
.,TRBV5-1,TRBJ2-5,.,CASSLELQTQYF,TGCGCCAGCAGCTTAGAACTACAGACCCAGTACTTC
.,TRBV29-1,TRBJ2-1,TRBD1,CSVGTGGYEQFF,TGCAGCGTTGGGACAGGGGGGTATGAGCAGTTCTTC
.,TRBV3-1,TRBJ1-1,.,CASSQRGGRGAEAFF,TGTGCCAGCAGCCAAAGAGGAGGCAGAGGGGCTGAAGCTTTCTTT
.,TRBV3-1,TRBJ2-1,.,CASSHGTLYNEQFF,TGTGCCAGCAGCCACGGGACACTTTACAATGAGCAGTTCTTC
.,TRBV3-1,TRBJ2-7,TRBD1,CASSQLRTGSNEQYF,TGTGCCAGCAGCCAACTAAGGACAGGGAGTAACGAGCAGTACTTC
.,TRBV7-9,TRBJ2-1,.,CASSLGGTAYNEQFF,TGTGCCAGCAGCTTAGGCGGGACAGCCTACAATGAGCAGTTCTTC
.,TRBV12-5,TRBJ2-3,.,CASDLDVQGTDTQYF,TGTGCTAGTGATTTGGACGTACAGGGAACAGATACGCAGTATTTT
.,TRBV30,TRBJ2-2,.,CAWSAFSSGELFF,TGTGCCTGGAGTGCTTTCTCTTCCGGGGAGCTGTTTTTT
.,TRBV20-1,TRBJ2-5,TRBD2,CSASIVAGGGETQYF,TGCAGTGCTAGTATTGTAGCGGGGGGAGGAGAGACCCAGTACTTC
.,TRBV2,TRBJ2-3,TRBD1,CASTAGQVEADTQYF,TGTGCCAGCACCGCGGGACAGGTAGAGGCAGATACGCAGTATTTT
.,TRBV18,TRBJ1-2,.,CASSPLGQIVYGYTF,TGTGCCAGCTCACCCCTCGGGCAGATAGTCTATGGCTACACCTTC
few,TRBV20-1,TRBJ2-5,.,CSATLQETQYF,TGCAGTGCTACCCTGCAGGAGACCCAGTACTTC
.,TRBV12-3/TRBV12-4,TRBJ1-1,.,CASSFRENTEAFF,TGTGCCAGCAGTTTTAGGGAGAACACTGAAGCTTTCTTT
.,TRBV7-6,TRBJ2-1,.,CASSLAPRTANNEQFF,TGTGCCAGCAGCTTAGCGCCCCGGACAGCCAACAATGAGCAGTTCTTC
once,TRBV20-1,TRBJ2-7,.,CSARSNRVVYEQYF,TGCAGTGCTAGAAGCAACAGGGTCGTCTACGAGCAGTACTTC
once,TRBV18,TRBJ1-2,.,CASSPGTIYGYTF,TGTGCCAGCTCACCTGGGACTATCTATGGCTACACCTTC